The source of this T cell receptor (beta chain) is a study of beta chain features in type 1 diabetes. Study observations and caveats: Patients and controls would be equally affected if PCR favored shorter templates. Within the patient group, naive, central memory and Treg TCRB repertoires appeared more similar to each other than within healthy donors. In all four CD4+ subsets, TCRB CDR3 length was significantly, moderately reduced in type 1 diabetes.

CD45RO/CCR7/CD25/CD127/CD95/CD27 staining was used to isolate CD4+ naive, central memory, regulatory and stem cell-like memory cells by sorting. This clone was picked up a small number of times. Its matching antigen is unknown. Sequencing targeted expressed TCRB transcripts, as all isolated RNA had been reverse transcribed. Clones were read by immunoSEQ multiplex PCR, and TCRdb kept only the in-frame ones, dropping some. Of about 320,000 clones listed, about 15% are singletons. The CDR3 runs 16 residues. Germline-derived CDR1 and CDR2 are GTSNPN and SVGIG (reference sequence). The trim removed 6 bases at V and 7 bases at J, leaving 13 bases unmatched.

The clonotype originates from a man younger than 40 in good health. The genes are TRBV30 and TRBJ2-2; 11 nucleotides align to TRBD2. Sequencing was performed on central memory CD4+ T cells from blood. The CDR3 region has the DNA TGTGCCTGCCACTACGTCGGGACTAGCGGTTACGGGGAGCTGTTTTTT. This encodes CACHYVGTSGYGELFF.